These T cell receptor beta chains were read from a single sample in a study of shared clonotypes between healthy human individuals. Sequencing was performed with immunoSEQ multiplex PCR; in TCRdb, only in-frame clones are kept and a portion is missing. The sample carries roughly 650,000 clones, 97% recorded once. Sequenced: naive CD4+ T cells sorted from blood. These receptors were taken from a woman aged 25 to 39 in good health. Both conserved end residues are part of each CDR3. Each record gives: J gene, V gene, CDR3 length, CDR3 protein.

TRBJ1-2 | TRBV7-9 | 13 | CASSSQGGSGYTF
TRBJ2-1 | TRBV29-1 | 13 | CSVETTSYNEQFF
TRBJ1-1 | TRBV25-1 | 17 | CASSLRAGQGQGTEAFF
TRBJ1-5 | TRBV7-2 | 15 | CASSLGPAGNQPQHF
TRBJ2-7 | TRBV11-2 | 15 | CASSTQLAGTYEQYF
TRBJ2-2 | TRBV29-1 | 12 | CSVRQGFGELFF
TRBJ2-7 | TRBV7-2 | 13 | CASSLMDGGEQYF
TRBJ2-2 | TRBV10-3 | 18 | CAISGDRDRSANTGELFF
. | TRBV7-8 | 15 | CASSSRRDASYEQYF
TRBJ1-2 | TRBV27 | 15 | CASSLSGQAFYGYTF
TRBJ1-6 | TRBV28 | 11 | CASSLAFSLHF
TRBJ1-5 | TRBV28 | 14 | CASSSRPLGQPQHF
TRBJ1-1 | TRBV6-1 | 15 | CASRGTQGMNTEAFF
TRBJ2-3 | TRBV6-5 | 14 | CASSYAADTDTQYF
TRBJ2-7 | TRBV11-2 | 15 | CASSLETAGSYEQYF
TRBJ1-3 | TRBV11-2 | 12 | CASSRIAGTIYF
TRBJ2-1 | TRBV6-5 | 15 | CASSYSSIQWYEQFF
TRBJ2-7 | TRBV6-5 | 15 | CASSYSLSGRSEQYF
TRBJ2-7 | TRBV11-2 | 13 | CASTLTGPNEQYF
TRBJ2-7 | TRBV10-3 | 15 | CAISVGTMGAYEQYF
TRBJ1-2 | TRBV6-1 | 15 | CASSARDRGVYGYTF
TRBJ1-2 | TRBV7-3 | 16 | CASSLTSPGNGGGYTF
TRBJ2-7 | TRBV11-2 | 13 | CASSTEARYEQYF